The 29 T cell receptor beta chains presented below share a single source sample, sequenced in a study of spatial heterogeneity in lung cancer. TCRdb independently ran MiXCR on the 5' RACE reads; one entry per CDR3 protein. The table has 50,000 to 65,000 distinct CDR3 sequences, approximately 8% seen once. The time point denotes: sample taken at primary tumor resection. No cells were sorted before sequencing. The whole RNA sequenced was extracted from tumor, nontumor lung or frozen PBMC. The input for sequencing was PBMCs, taken at surgery. These receptors were taken from a female donor with early-stage non-small cell lung cancer.

V gene TRBV10-3 combines with J gene TRBJ1-1; D remains unclear. Trimming took 4 bases from V and 5 from J, leaving 14 bases between them. The germline V gene encodes CDR1 ENHRY and CDR2 SYGVKD. The CDR3 is 14 amino acids. The CDR3 region is CAISGGLEGTEAFF. The CDR3 DNA is TGTGCCATCAGTGGAGGACTAGAGGGAACTGAAGCTTTCTTT.

The rearrangement links TRBV3-1 to TRBJ1-1, with D perhaps TRBD1 (6 bases). This CDR3 region has 15 residues. Trimming cost V 1 base and J 1 base, with 10 bases left between them. Germline V gene lookup returns CDR1 LGHDT and CDR2 YNNKEL (reference sequence). CDR3 DNA: TGTGCCAGCAGCCAAGCTTTAGGGGGGAACACTGAAGCTTTCTTT. It specifies CASSQALGGNTEAFF.

In its sample, this clonotype was seen many times. This rearrangement joins TRBV11-1 to TRBJ2-2; TRBD1 or TRBD2 may be the D gene (6 bases each). Looked up from germline, CDR1 is SGHAT and CDR2 is FQDESV (reference sequence). Trimming left V 5 bases short and J 4 bases short, with 23 bases between. There are 18 residues in the CDR3. CDR3 sequence: CASSAGDFRGGGTGELFF. CDR3 coding DNA: TGTGCCAGCAGCGCAGGGGACTTCCGAGGGGGTGGCACCGGGGAGCTGTTTTTT.

V gene TRBV12-3 or TRBV12-4 combines with J gene TRBJ2-7; 11 positions match TRBD2. The V segment lost 5 bases and the J segment 3 bases; nucleotides outside the gene matches: 6. CDR3 length equals 15 residues. The chain's CDR3 is CASSPGLAVLYEQYF. CDR3 sequence (DNA): TGTGCCAGCAGTCCGGGACTAGCGGTTCTCTACGAGCAGTACTTC.

This clonotype was seen a handful of times. The rearrangement uses TRBV12-3 or TRBV12-4 and TRBJ1-2; TRBD1 matches at 7 bases. This CDR3 is 15 amino acids long. Trimming cost V 3 bases and J 4 bases; bases outside gene matches: 8. The CDR3 here is CASSFIGRGFYGYTF. As DNA, the CDR3 is TGTGCCAGCAGTTTTATCGGCAGGGGGTTCTATGGCTACACCTTC.

In this sample, this clonotype turned up many times. The rearrangement links TRBV21-1 to TRBJ1-2; TRBD1 is the table's D call, not checked against the DNA. TRBV21-1 is noted as a pseudogene. The CDR3 extends over 16 amino acids. CDR3 sequence: CASSKTKKQGHYGYTF. The CDR3 DNA is TGTGCCAGCAGCAAGACCAAAAAACAGGGGCACTATGGCTACACCTTC.

This clonotype was counted ten times or more. The chain has TRBV20-1 and TRBJ2-7; 9 positions match TRBD2. With V trimmed by 2 bases and J by 4 bases, 6 bases remained unmatched. Looked up from germline, CDR1 is DFQATT and CDR2 is SNEGSKA (reference sequence). This CDR3 is built from 14 residues. As DNA, the CDR3 is TGCAGTGCTAGATCCGGGACTAGCCTGTACGAGCAGTACTTC. Protein sequence: CSARSGTSLYEQYF.

The V and J genes are TRBV5-1 and TRBJ2-5; D remains ambiguous. Germline CDR1 reads SGHRS; CDR2 reads YFSETQ. V lost 4 bases to trimming and J lost 5 bases, with 9 bases between them. CDR3 length: 12 amino acids. DNA for the CDR3: TGCGCCAGCAGCACGGATGGGGAGACCCAGTACTTC. Amino acid sequence: CASSTDGETQYF.

In DNA form, the CDR3 reads TGTGCCAGCAGCCAGGCCACTGAAGCTTTCTTT. Protein product: CASSQATEAFF. This chain links TRBV7-9 with TRBJ1-1; no definite D call. This CDR3 is 11 amino acids long. Germline CDR1 is SEHNR and CDR2 is FQNEAQ (reference sequence). The germline V and J ends were trimmed by 5 bases and 4 bases, with 5 bases remaining between them.

This clonotype turned up a few times. This chain links TRBV27 with TRBJ1-6; TRBD1 is a possible D gene (6 bases). The CDR3 is 19 residues long. Germline V CDR1 and CDR2: MNHEY, SMNVEV (reference sequence). V lost 2 bases to trimming and J lost 8 bases, with 25 bases between them. This CDR3 is CASSLRSSAGQRDHSPLHF. The CDR3, as DNA: TGTGCCAGCAGTTTACGTTCGTCGGCAGGACAGCGAGACCATTCACCCCTCCACTTT.

This clonotype has a count of ten or more. The chain is built from TRBV7-2 and TRBJ2-5; 11 bases fit TRBD2. Trimming cost V 3 bases and J 5 bases; bases outside gene matches: 8. The CDR3 has 16 amino acids. Germline CDR1 and CDR2: SGHTA and FQGNSA. The CDR3 loop is CASSFLAGGPGETQYF. The CDR3 DNA follows: TGTGCCAGCAGCTTCTTAGCGGGAGGGCCGGGGGAGACCCAGTACTTC.

This chain joins TRBV7-2 and TRBJ1-6; TRBD1 agrees at 9 bases. J was trimmed by 5 bases and V by 5 bases; bases with no gene match: 7. The CDR3 totals 16 residues. Germline CDR1 reads SGHTA; CDR2 reads FQGNSA. CDR3 sequence: CASSARGQGNNSPLHF. The CDR3 region has the DNA TGTGCCAGCAGCGCCCGTGGACAGGGGAATAATTCACCCCTCCACTTT.

This clonotype was seen repeatedly, ten times or more. V gene TRBV7-3 combines with J gene TRBJ1-1; no reliable D call. The V gene lost 1 base and the J gene lost 1 base, with 7 bases spanning the gap. The germline V gene encodes CDR1 SGHTA and CDR2 FQGTGA. The CDR3 extends over 14 amino acids. CDR3 protein: CASSLIGSNTEAFF. The CDR3 DNA reads TGTGCCAGCAGCTTAATAGGGTCGAACACTGAAGCTTTCTTT.

This clonotype showed up just a few times. A junction end diverges from the germline sequence, so it may reflect a read error. The chain carries TRBV12-3 or TRBV12-4 and TRBJ2-1, with no clear D. This CDR3 is 13 amino acids long. The CDR3 region is CASSVPENKEQFF. CDR3 bases: TGTGCCAGCAGCGTACCGGAAAACAAAGAGCAGTTCTTC.

This clonotype occurred many times. The chain carries TRBV18 and TRBJ2-2; no reliable D call. The CDR3 sequence is 14 residues long. The germline V gene has CDR1 KGHSH and CDR2 LQKENI. Trimming pared 4 bases from V and 0 bases from J, leaving 6 bases between. CDR3 protein: CASSQRANTGELFF. The CDR3 DNA reads as TGTGCCAGCTCACAACGGGCGAACACCGGGGAGCTGTTTTTT.

A note on this clonotype: A much more abundant neighbour one base away suggests this may be a read error. V and J are TRBV27 and TRBJ1-6; D is undetermined. Trimming took 2 bases from V and 3 from J, leaving 11 bases between them. CDR3 length: 16 amino acids. In germline, CDR1 is MNHEY, CDR2 SMNVEV (reference sequence). CDR3 in DNA: TGTGCCAGCAGTTTAGGTGGAACCGGCTATAATTCACCCCTCCACTTT. This gives the protein CASSLGGTGYNSPLHF.

CDR3 in DNA: TGTGCCACCAGCAGAGCACTAGTCAATCAAGAGACCCAGTACTTC. It specifies CATSRALVNQETQYF. This chain uses TRBV15 with TRBJ2-5; D may be TRBD2 (5 bases). The length of the CDR3 is 15 residues. V shed 1 base and J shed 2 bases, with 11 bases lying between them. Germline V CDR1 and CDR2: LNHNV, YYDKDF (reference sequence).

This clonotype occurred many times. The rearrangement joins TRBV5-1 to TRBJ2-5, with 7 bases fitting TRBD2. In germline, CDR1 is SGHRS, CDR2 YFSETQ. Losses at the gene ends were 2 bases for V and 5 bases for J; bases not matched to a gene: 9. This CDR3 is 15 amino acids long. The CDR3 bases are TGCGCCAGCAGCTTAGGGGCGGGAGCGATGGAGACCCAGTACTTC. Translation: CASSLGAGAMETQYF. Using reference TRBV5-1 and TRBJ2-5 for the parts outside the CDR3, the full variable domain is KAGVTQTPRYLIKTRGQQVTLSCSPISGHRSVSWYQQTPGQGLQFLFEYFSETQRNKGNFPGRFSGRQFSNSRSEMNVSTLELGDSALYLCASSLGAGAMETQYFGPGTRLLVL.

This clonotype was observed a few times. The chain links TRBV19 to TRBJ1-2; TRBD1 aligns across 9 bases. The CDR3 covers 14 residues. The germline V gene encodes CDR1 LNHDA and CDR2 SQIVND (reference sequence). V shed 5 bases, J shed 3 bases, and the junction held 4 bases outside the gene matches. The CDR3 sequence: CASSLRDRDYGYTF. The CDR3 DNA reads TGTGCCAGTAGTCTCAGGGACAGGGACTATGGCTACACCTTC.

This chain uses TRBV15 with TRBJ2-2; possible D gene TRBD1, 5 bases. From germline, CDR1 is LNHNV and CDR2 YYDKDF (reference sequence). The CDR3 covers 15 residues. V lost 0 bases and J 5 bases, leaving 10 bases between the germline ends. CDR3 bases: TGTGCCACCAGCAGAGACAGGGTTTTAACCGGGGAGCTGTTTTTT. Its translation is CATSRDRVLTGELFF.

V is TRBV6-5 and J is TRBJ1-5; TRBD1 might be the D (5 bases). V was pared by 6 bases and J by 6 bases, with 24 bases between. Germline V CDR1 and CDR2: MNHEY, SVGAGI. The CDR3 spans 17 residues. This CDR3 is CASRPARDRALFQPQHF. CDR3 sequence (DNA): TGTGCCAGCAGACCCGCCAGGGACCGCGCCTTGTTTCAGCCCCAGCATTTT.

This clonotype was seen only a few times. The J gene is TRBJ2-4, the V gene TRBV28; no clear D. Trimming stripped 5 bases from V and 0 bases from J, with 14 bases between. The CDR3 totals 16 residues. Germline loops: CDR1 MDHEN, CDR2 SYDVKM. The CDR3 spells CASSVTGLLAKNIQYF. In nucleotides, the CDR3 is TGTGCCAGCAGTGTCACCGGGTTACTAGCCAAAAACATTCAGTACTTC.

This clonotype has ten or more counts. The junction departs from germline at one end; a sequencing error may be responsible. V and J are TRBV7-7 and TRBJ2-1, with D possibly being TRBD1 (6 bases). Germline V gene sequence: CDR1 SSHAT, CDR2 FNYEAQ (reference sequence). The CDR3 has 13 residues. CDR3 sequence: CASRLDRYGEQFF. The CDR3 DNA follows: TGTGCTAGCAGACTCGACAGGTACGGTGAGCAGTTCTTC.

The table lists this clonotype with many counts. The chain is built from TRBV29-1 and TRBJ2-5; D might be TRBD2 (5 bases). Germline CDR1 and CDR2: SQVTM and ANQGSEA. V lost 8 bases and J lost 1, with 11 bases in between. The CDR3 has 12 amino acids. The CDR3 is CSPKDFQETQYF. The DNA for the CDR3 is TGCAGCCCCAAGGACTTCCAAGAGACCCAGTACTTC.

On this clonotype itself: A clone one base away is much larger, so this may be a read error. The chain joins TRBV12-3 or TRBV12-4 to TRBJ1-4, with TRBD1 matching 8 bases. The CDR3 length is 14 residues. For the CDR3, the DNA is TGTGCCAGCAGTAAGGACAGGGTCGGTGAAAAACCGTTTTTT. As protein: CASSKDRVGEKPFF.

At least ten counts were recorded for this clonotype. The chain has TRBV10-3 and TRBJ2-5, with 13 bases lining up with TRBD2. This CDR3 is 15 amino acids long. The J segment lost 3 bases and the V segment lost 6 bases, leaving 4 bases of the junction unmatched. CDR1 and CDR2 (germline): ENHRY, SYGVKD. The CDR3 spells CAIRGLAGEEETQYF. The CDR3 DNA follows: TGTGCCATCAGAGGACTAGCGGGAGAAGAAGAGACCCAGTACTTC.

This clonotype showed up many times. The chain employs TRBV28 and TRBJ2-1; D might be TRBD1 or TRBD2, each matching 6 bases. CDR3 length equals 13 residues. Looked up from germline, CDR1 is MDHEN and CDR2 is SYDVKM. Deletions cut 5 bases from V and 10 bases from J, with 15 bases between. CDR3 in DNA: TGTGCCAGCAGTCCCCCCGGGGGCGTCGAGCAGTTCTTC. Protein: CASSPPGGVEQFF.

The chain is built from TRBV7-2 and TRBJ1-1, with 7 bases fitting TRBD1. There are 14 residues in the CDR3. Per germline, CDR1 SGHTA and CDR2 FQGNSA. The V gene end was trimmed by 5 bases and the J gene end by 5 bases; junction bases not matched to a gene: 8. CDR3: CASSPQGGKTEAFF. CDR3 sequence (DNA): TGTGCCAGCAGCCCCCAGGGGGGGAAGACTGAAGCTTTCTTT.

This clonotype was detected many times. One end of the junction is discordant with germline, which a read error may explain. V and J are TRBV3-1 and TRBJ2-7; possibly TRBD2 for D (5 bases). The germline gives CDR1 LGHDT, CDR2 YNNKEL (reference sequence). The length of the CDR3 is 12 residues. The CDR3 sequence: CASSQGLASINF. Here the CDR3 DNA reads TGTGCCAGCAGCCAAGGGCTAGCATCCATCAACTTC.